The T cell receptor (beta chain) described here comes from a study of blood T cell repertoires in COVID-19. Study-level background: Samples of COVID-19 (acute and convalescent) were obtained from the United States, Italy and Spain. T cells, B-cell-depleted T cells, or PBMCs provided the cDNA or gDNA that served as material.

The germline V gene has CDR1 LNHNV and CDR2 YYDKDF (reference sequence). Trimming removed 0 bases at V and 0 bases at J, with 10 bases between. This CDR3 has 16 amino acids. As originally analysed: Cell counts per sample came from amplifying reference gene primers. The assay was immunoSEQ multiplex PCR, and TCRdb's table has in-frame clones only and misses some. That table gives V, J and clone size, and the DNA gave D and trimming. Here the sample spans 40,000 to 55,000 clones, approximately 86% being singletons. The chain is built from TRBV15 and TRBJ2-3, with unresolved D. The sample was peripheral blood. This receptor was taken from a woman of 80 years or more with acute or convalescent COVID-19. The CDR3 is CATSRDTVRSTDTQYF. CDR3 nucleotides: TGTGCCACCAGCAGAGATACGGTTCGAAGCACAGATACGCAGTATTTT.